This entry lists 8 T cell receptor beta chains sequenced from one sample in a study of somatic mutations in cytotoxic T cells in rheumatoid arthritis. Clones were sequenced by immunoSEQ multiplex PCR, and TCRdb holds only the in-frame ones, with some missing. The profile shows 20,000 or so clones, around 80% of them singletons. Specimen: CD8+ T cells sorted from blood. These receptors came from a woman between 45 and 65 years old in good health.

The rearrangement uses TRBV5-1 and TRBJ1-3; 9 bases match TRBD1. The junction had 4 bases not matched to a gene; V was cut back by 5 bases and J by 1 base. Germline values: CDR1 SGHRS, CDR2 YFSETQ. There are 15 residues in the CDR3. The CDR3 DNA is TGCGCCAGCAGGCCCGGGACAGGGTCTGGAAACACCATATATTTT. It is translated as CASRPGTGSGNTIYF.

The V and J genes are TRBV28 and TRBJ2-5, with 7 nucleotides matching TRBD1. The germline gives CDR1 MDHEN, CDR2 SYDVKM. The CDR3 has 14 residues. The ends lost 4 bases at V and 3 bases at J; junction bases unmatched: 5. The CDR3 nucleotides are TGTGCCAGCAGTTCCCTCGGGACAGAAGAGACCCAGTACTTC. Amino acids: CASSSLGTEETQYF. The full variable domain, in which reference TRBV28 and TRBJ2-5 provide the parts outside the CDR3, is DVKVTQSSRYLVKRTGEKVFLECVQDMDHENMFWYRQDPGLGLRLIYFSYDVKMKEKGDIPEGYSVSREKKERFSLILESASTNQTSMYLCASSSLGTEETQYFGPGTRLLVL.

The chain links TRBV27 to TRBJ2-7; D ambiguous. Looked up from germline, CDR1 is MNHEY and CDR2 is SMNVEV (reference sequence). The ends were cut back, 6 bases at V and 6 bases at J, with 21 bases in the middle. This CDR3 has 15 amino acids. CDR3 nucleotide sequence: TGTGCCAGCAGACCAATACAGAGCCGTATCGGCGAGCAGTACTTC. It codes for CASRPIQSRIGEQYF.

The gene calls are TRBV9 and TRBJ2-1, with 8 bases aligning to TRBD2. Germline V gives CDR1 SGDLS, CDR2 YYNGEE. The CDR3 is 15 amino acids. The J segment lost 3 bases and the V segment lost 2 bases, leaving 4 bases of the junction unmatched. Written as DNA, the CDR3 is TGTGCCAGCAGCGTCGATAGCGGGGTCTACAATGAGCAGTTCTTC. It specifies CASSVDSGVYNEQFF. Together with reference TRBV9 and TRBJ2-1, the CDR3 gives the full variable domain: DSGVTQTPKHLITATGQRVTLRCSPRSGDLSVYWYQQSLDQGLQFLIQYYNGEERAKGNILERFSAQQFPDLHSELNLSSLELGDSALYFCASSVDSGVYNEQFFGPGTRLTVL.

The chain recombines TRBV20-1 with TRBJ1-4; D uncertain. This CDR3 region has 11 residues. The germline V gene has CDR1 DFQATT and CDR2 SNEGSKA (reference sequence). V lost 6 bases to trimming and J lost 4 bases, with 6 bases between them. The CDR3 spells CSALHNEKLFF. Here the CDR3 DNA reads TGCAGTGCCCTTCATAATGAAAAACTGTTTTTT.

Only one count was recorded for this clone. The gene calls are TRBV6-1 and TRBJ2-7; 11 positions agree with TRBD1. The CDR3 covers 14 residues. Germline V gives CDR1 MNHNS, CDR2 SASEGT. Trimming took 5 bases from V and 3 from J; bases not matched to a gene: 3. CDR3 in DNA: TGTGCCAGCAGTCCGGGACAGGGGGGCTACGAGCAGTACTTC. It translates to CASSPGQGGYEQYF.

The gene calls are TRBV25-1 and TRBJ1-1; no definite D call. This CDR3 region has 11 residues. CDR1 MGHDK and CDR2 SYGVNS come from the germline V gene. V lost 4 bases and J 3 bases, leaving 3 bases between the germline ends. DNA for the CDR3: TGTGCCAGCAGTGGAGACACTGAAGCTTTCTTT. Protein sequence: CASSGDTEAFF.

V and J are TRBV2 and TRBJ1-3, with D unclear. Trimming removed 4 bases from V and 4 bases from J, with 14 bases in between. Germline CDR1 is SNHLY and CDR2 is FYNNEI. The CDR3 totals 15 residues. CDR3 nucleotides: TGTGCCAGCAGTGCCGGGCCAAGACTCGGAAACACCATATATTTT. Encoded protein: CASSAGPRLGNTIYF. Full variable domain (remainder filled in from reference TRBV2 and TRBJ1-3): EPEVTQTPSHQVTQMGQEVILRCVPISNHLYFYWYRQILGQKVEFLVSFYNNEISEKSEIFDDQFSVERPDGSNFTLKIRSTKLEDSAMYFCASSAGPRLGNTIYFGEGSWLTVV.